This T cell receptor beta chain was recovered during a study of early T cells in non-severe SARS-CoV-2 infection. MiXCR was run by TCRdb on the 5' RACE reads, yielding one entry per CDR3 protein. The data hold roughly 83,000 distinct CDR3 sequences, with approximately 12% observed a single time. Looked up from germline, CDR1 is WNHNN and CDR2 is SYGVQD (reference sequence). The V and J ends lost 6 bases and 4 bases respectively, with 12 bases between them. CDR3 length: 13 amino acids. The gene calls are TRBV10-1 and TRBJ1-2; a weak D match, TRBD1 (5 bases). This clonotype was sampled from an adult who was a healthcare worker with PCR-confirmed SARS-CoV-2 infection or an uninfected control (not recorded which). The specimen was whole blood, collected at baseline. CDR3 in amino acids: CASSKHRIYGYTF. The CDR3 DNA is TGCGCCAGCAGCAAGCACAGGATCTATGGCTACACCTTC.